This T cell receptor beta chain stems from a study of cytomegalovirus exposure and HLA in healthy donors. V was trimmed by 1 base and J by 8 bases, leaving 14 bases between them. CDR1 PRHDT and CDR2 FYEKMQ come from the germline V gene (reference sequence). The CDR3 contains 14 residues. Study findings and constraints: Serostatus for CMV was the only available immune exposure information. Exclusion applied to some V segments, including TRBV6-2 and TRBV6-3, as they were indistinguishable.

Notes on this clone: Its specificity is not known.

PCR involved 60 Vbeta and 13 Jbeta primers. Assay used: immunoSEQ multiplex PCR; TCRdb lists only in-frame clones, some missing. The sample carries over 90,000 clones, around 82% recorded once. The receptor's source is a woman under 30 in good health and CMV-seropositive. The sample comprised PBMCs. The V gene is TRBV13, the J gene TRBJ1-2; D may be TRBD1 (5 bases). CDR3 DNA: TGTGCCAGCAGCTTAGCTCGACAGAATAAGGGCTACACCTTC. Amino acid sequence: CASSLARQNKGYTF.